These 21 T cell receptor beta chains originate from one sample sequenced in a study of cytomegalovirus exposure and HLA in healthy donors. Using immunoSEQ multiplex PCR, the repertoire was profiled, and TCRdb retains in-frame clones only, with some absent. This sample yields 220,000 or so clones, of which roughly 91% are seen a single time; 1.5% to 2.5% belongs to the top ten. The sequenced material came from PBMCs. The receptors shown here come from a woman between 18 and 30 years old in good health and CMV-seropositive.

This clone was counted only a few times. The chain has TRBV19 and TRBJ2-7; 8 positions match TRBD1. The length of the CDR3 is 17 residues. The J segment lost 3 bases and the V segment lost 2 bases, leaving 12 bases of the junction unmatched. Germline CDR1 LNHDA, CDR2 SQIVND (reference sequence). CDR3 DNA sequence: TGTGCCAGTAGTATACCCAGGACAGGGATAGCCATCTACGAGCAGTACTTC. Residues: CASSIPRTGIAIYEQYF.

V and J are TRBV9 and TRBJ1-3; D is unclear. The germline V gene has CDR1 SGDLS and CDR2 YYNGEE. V dropped 5 bases and J dropped 0 bases, with 12 bases sitting between them. The CDR3 is 15 residues long. CDR3 region: CASSSDSSSGNTIYF. The DNA of the CDR3 is TGTGCCAGCAGTTCCGACTCGAGCTCTGGAAACACCATATATTTT.

The DNA of the CDR3 is TGTGCCAGCAGCGTCGTACAGGGGGCTGGTGAAAAACTGTTTTTT. Protein: CASSVVQGAGEKLFF. The genes are TRBV28 and TRBJ1-4; 9 nucleotides agree with TRBD1. CDR3 length: 15 amino acids. Germline CDR1 is MDHEN and CDR2 is SYDVKM. J was trimmed by 7 bases and V by 6 bases; bases with no gene match: 9. The variable domain in full, with the rest retrieved from reference TRBV28 and TRBJ1-4, is DVKVTQSSRYLVKRTGEKVFLECVQDMDHENMFWYRQDPGLGLRLIYFSYDVKMKEKGDIPEGYSVSREKKERFSLILESASTNQTSMYLCASSVVQGAGEKLFFGSGTQLSVL.

The CDR3 nucleotides are TGTGCCAGCAGCCACAACAGGGGGCGTCAGCCCCAGCATTTT. As protein: CASSHNRGRQPQHF. This rearrangement joins TRBV5-6 to TRBJ1-5, with 9 bases lining up with TRBD1. Germline V gene sequence: CDR1 SGHDT, CDR2 YYEEEE. The CDR3 length is 14 residues. V lost 4 bases, J lost 6 bases, and 5 bases stayed unmatched.

This clone was observed a few times. This chain links TRBV2 with TRBJ2-7, with 9 bases lining up with TRBD1. The CDR3 extends over 16 amino acids. After removal of 7 bases from V and 3 bases from J, the junction contained 13 bases not matched to a gene. The germline gives CDR1 SNHLY, CDR2 FYNNEI. The CDR3 here is CASTNNRDRALYEQYF. The CDR3 nucleotides are TGTGCCAGCACTAACAACCGGGACAGGGCACTCTACGAGCAGTACTTC.

The V and J genes are TRBV5-1 and TRBJ2-1; 7 bases agree with TRBD1. The CDR3 covers 16 residues. Germline V gene data show CDR1 as SGHRS and CDR2 as YFSETQ. J lost 0 bases, V lost 3 bases, and 6 bases had no gene match. The CDR3 spells CASSWVGGPSYNEQFF. CDR3 sequence (DNA): TGCGCCAGCAGCTGGGTAGGGGGCCCCTCCTACAATGAGCAGTTCTTC.

The chain combines TRBV27 with TRBJ2-1; tentative D call: TRBD2 (5 bases). The CDR3 contains 14 residues. Deletions cut 10 bases from V and 4 bases from J, with 17 bases between. Germline-derived CDR1 and CDR2 are MNHEY and SMNVEV (reference sequence). CDR3 coding DNA: TGTGCCAACCAGCCCCGGGGTGGGTACAATGAGCAGTTCTTC. Its protein is CANQPRGGYNEQFF.

This rearrangement joins TRBV5-6 to TRBJ2-7, with 8 bases lining up with TRBD2. V was clipped by 1 base and J by 1 base; unmatched bases: 1. The CDR3 covers 14 residues. Germline lookup yields CDR1 SGHDT and CDR2 YYEEEE. The CDR3 region is CASSLSGGSYEQYF. CDR3 nucleotide sequence: TGTGCCAGCAGCTTGAGCGGGGGATCCTACGAGCAGTACTTC.

The CDR3 DNA sequence: TGTGCCAGCAGCTTAGGTGGGAGGGACGGCCGTGGCTACACCTTC. This codes for CASSLGGRDGRGYTF. V is TRBV11-3 and J is TRBJ1-2; a weak D match, TRBD1 (5 bases). The CDR3 runs to 15 residues. V shed 1 base and J shed 7 bases, with 16 bases lying between them. The germline gives CDR1 SGHNT, CDR2 YENEEA.

The chain recombines TRBV11-1 with TRBJ2-1; TRBD1 matches at 10 bases. Germline trimming cut 10 bases from V and 7 bases from J; bases unmatched to any gene: 10. Germline CDR1 SGHAT, CDR2 FQDESV (reference sequence). The CDR3 contains 14 residues. The CDR3 nucleotides are TGTGCCATAGCCAGGGACAGGGGTTGGAATGAGCAGTTCTTC. Translated, it gives CAIARDRGWNEQFF.

The sample holds one count of this clone. The chain recombines TRBV5-1 with TRBJ2-5; D gene unclear. This CDR3 is 14 amino acids long. The V end was cut by 9 bases, the J end by 5 bases, with 20 bases between. Germline loops: CDR1 SGHRS, CDR2 YFSETQ. The DNA of the CDR3 is TGCGCCACCGCGACTCGACCAGAGAAGGAGACCCAGTACTTC. Encoded protein: CATATRPEKETQYF.

The J gene is TRBJ2-2, the V gene TRBV1; TRBD1, the table's D call, was not compared with the DNA. TRBV1 constitutes a pseudogene. The CDR3 contains 13 residues. CDR3 in DNA: TGCACCAGCAGCCCCCATCATTGCGGGGAGCTGTTTTTT. This sequence encodes CTSSPHHCGELFF.

On this clone: The same CDR3 is also encoded by other DNA sequences in this sample. The chain employs TRBV18 and TRBJ1-1; 9 positions agree with TRBD1. Germline V lookup: CDR1 KGHSH, CDR2 LQKENI. Losses at the gene ends were 3 bases for V and 4 bases for J; bases not matched to a gene: 3. The CDR3 extends over 14 amino acids. CDR3 sequence reads: CASSPGQGSTEAFF. The DNA of the CDR3 is TGTGCCAGCTCACCTGGACAGGGGAGCACTGAAGCTTTCTTT. The full variable domain, with the rest looked up from reference TRBV18 and TRBJ1-1, is NAGVMQNPRHLVRRRGQEARLRCSPMKGHSHVYWYRQLPEEGLKFMVYLQKENIIDESGMPKERFSAEFPKEGPSILRIQQVVRGDSAAYFCASSPGQGSTEAFFGQGTRLTVV.

The CDR3 sequence: CASSLGPARGRETQYF. The CDR3, as DNA: TGCGCCAGCAGCTTGGGGCCGGCCAGGGGGCGAGAGACCCAGTACTTC. This sequence joins TRBV5-1 and TRBJ2-5; TRBD1 matches 8 bases. Trimming removed 0 bases from V and 4 bases from J; junction bases left unmatched: 8. This CDR3 contains 16 residues. Germline loops: CDR1 SGHRS, CDR2 YFSETQ. The full variable domain, in which reference TRBV5-1 and TRBJ2-5 provide the parts outside the CDR3, is KAGVTQTPRYLIKTRGQQVTLSCSPISGHRSVSWYQQTPGQGLQFLFEYFSETQRNKGNFPGRFSGRQFSNSRSEMNVSTLELGDSALYLCASSLGPARGRETQYFGPGTRLLVL.

The chain is built from TRBV29-1 and TRBJ1-2; the D gene is possibly TRBD1 (5 bases). This CDR3 is 14 amino acids long. Germline CDR1 and CDR2: SQVTM and ANQGSEA. Deletions cut 0 bases from V and 2 bases from J, with 10 bases between. CDR3 DNA sequence: TGCAGCGTTGAAGATCTAGGGGTCAACTATGGCTACACCTTC. Residues: CSVEDLGVNYGYTF.

The chain uses TRBV5-1 and TRBJ2-1; 11 bases line up with TRBD1. Germline V gene data show CDR1 as SGHRS and CDR2 as YFSETQ. The CDR3 has 18 residues. The V gene end was trimmed by 1 base and the J gene end by 7 bases; junction bases not matched to a gene: 13. CDR3 nucleotides: TGCGCCAGCAGCTTGCGTTTCTTCGGGACAGGGGGAGATAATGAGCAGTTCTTC. Translation gives CASSLRFFGTGGDNEQFF.

V usage is TRBV27 and J usage is TRBJ2-2; weak D call: TRBD2 (6 bases). Trimming shortened V by 0 bases and J by 7 bases, and 9 bases separated the two germline ends. The germline CDR1 and CDR2 sequences are MNHEY and SMNVEV (reference sequence). This CDR3 spans 14 amino acids. CDR3: CASSLSGGIGELFF. CDR3 bases: TGTGCCAGCAGTTTATCGGGGGGAATCGGGGAGCTGTTTTTT.

The V and J genes are TRBV5-1 and TRBJ1-2; D may be TRBD1 (5 bases). The CDR3 loop spans 15 amino acids. Germline-derived CDR1 and CDR2 are SGHRS and YFSETQ. The V and J ends lost 1 base and 6 bases respectively, with 16 bases between them. CDR3 protein: CASSLTPDKADGYTF. Written as DNA, the CDR3 is TGCGCCAGCAGCTTGACTCCGGACAAAGCCGATGGCTACACCTTC.

The V gene is TRBV6-1, the J gene TRBJ1-1; the D gene is possibly TRBD1 (6 bases). This CDR3 spans 14 amino acids. V shed 0 bases and J shed 5 bases, with 10 bases lying between them. Germline V gene lookup returns CDR1 MNHNS and CDR2 SASEGT. CDR3 in DNA: TGTGCCAGCAGTGAAGCAGTGCAGGGGACTGAAGCTTTCTTT. Amino acids: CASSEAVQGTEAFF.

The chain joins TRBV12-5 to TRBJ1-2, with TRBD1 matching 7 bases. V lost 0 bases and J lost 4; bases outside the gene matches: 8. From germline, CDR1 is LGHNT and CDR2 FRNRAP. The CDR3 runs to 16 residues. The CDR3: CASGLVLGQQVYGYTF. The CDR3 DNA is TGTGCTAGTGGTTTGGTACTGGGACAGCAGGTCTATGGCTACACCTTC.

The gene calls are TRBV27 and TRBJ1-1; D is undetermined. The CDR3 has 14 residues. Germline V gene sequence: CDR1 MNHEY, CDR2 SMNVEV (reference sequence). Trimming took 2 bases from V and 5 from J, leaving 12 bases between them. The CDR3 DNA follows: TGTGCCAGCAGTTTAGGGTACCGGAGTACTGAAGCTTTCTTT. This translates into CASSLGYRSTEAFF.